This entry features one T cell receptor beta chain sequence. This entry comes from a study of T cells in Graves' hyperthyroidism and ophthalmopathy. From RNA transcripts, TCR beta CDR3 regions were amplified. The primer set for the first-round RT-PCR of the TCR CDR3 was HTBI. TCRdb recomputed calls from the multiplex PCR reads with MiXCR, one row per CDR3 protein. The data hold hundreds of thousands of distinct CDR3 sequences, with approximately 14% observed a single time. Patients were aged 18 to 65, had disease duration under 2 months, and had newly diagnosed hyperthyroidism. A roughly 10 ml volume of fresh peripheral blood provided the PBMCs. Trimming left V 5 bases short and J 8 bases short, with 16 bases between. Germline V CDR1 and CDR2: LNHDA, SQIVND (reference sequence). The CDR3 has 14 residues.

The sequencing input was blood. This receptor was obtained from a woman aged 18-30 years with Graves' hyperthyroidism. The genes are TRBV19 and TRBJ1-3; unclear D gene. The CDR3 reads CASSVTISGYTIYF. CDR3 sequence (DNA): TGTGCCAGTAGTGTGACGATATCGGGATACACCATATATTTT.